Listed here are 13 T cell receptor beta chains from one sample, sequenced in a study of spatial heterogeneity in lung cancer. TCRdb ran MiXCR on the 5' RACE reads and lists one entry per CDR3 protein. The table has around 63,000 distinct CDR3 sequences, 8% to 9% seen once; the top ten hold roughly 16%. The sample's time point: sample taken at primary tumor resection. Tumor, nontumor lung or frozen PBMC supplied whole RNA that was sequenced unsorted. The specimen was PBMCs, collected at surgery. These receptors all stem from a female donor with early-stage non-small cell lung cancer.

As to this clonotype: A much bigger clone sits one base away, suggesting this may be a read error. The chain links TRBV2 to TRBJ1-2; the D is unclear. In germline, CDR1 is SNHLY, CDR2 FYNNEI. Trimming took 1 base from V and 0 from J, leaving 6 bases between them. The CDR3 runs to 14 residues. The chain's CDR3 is CASSEGEANYGYTF. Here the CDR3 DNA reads TGTGCCAGCAGTGAAGGGGAGGCTAACTATGGCTACACCTTC. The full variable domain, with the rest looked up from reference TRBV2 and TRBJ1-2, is EPEVTQTPSHQVTQMGQEVILRCVPISNHLYFYWYRQILGQKVEFLVSFYNNEISEKSEIFDDQFSVERPDGSNFTLKIRSTKLEDSAMYFCASSEGEANYGYTFGSGTRLTVV.

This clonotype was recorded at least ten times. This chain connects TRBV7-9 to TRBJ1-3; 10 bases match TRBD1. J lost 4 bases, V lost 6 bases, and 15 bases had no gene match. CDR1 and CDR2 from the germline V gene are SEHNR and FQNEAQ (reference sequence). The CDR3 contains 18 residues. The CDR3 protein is CASSAGTGAFREGNTIYF. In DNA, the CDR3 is TGTGCCAGCAGTGCCGGGACAGGGGCATTTCGAGAAGGAAACACCATATATTTT.

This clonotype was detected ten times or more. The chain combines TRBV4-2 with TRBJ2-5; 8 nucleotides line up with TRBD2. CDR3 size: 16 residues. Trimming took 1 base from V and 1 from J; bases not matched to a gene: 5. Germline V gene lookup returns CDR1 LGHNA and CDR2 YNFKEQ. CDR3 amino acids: CASSQGGTRSQETQYF. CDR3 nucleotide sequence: TGTGCCAGCAGCCAAGGCGGGACTAGGAGCCAAGAGACCCAGTACTTC.

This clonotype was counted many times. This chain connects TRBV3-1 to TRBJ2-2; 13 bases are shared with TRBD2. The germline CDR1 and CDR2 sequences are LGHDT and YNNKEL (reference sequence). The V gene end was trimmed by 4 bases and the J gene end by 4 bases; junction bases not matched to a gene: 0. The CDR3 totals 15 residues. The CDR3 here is CASSRTSGGTGELFF. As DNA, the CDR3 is TGTGCCAGCAGCCGGACTAGCGGGGGCACCGGGGAGCTGTTTTTT.

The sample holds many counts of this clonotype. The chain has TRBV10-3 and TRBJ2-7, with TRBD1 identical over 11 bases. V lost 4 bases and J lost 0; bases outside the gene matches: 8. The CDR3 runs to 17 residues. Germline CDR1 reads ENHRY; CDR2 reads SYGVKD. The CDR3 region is CAISGGQGALSSYEQYV. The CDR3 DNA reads TGTGCCATCAGTGGCGGACAGGGGGCCTTGAGCTCCTACGAGCAGTACGTC.

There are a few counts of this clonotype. The CDR3 sequence: CASSLALQGKGYTF. The CDR3, as DNA: TGTGCCAGCAGCTTAGCCCTACAGGGGAAGGGCTACACCTTC. This chain links TRBV13 with TRBJ1-2, with TRBD1 identical over 7 bases. The CDR3 extends over 14 amino acids. Per the germline V gene, CDR1 is PRHDT and CDR2 is FYEKMQ (reference sequence). Trimming cost V 1 base and J 8 bases; bases outside gene matches: 7.

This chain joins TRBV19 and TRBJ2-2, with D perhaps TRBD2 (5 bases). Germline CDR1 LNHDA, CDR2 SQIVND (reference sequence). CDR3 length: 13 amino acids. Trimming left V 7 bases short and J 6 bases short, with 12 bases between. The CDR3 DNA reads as TGTGCCAGTAATTCGTACGGGGCCGGGGAGCTGTTTTTT. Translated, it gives CASNSYGAGELFF. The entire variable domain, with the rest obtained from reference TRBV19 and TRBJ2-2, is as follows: DGGITQSPKYLFRKEGQNVTLSCEQNLNHDAMYWYRQDPGQGLRLIYYSQIVNDFQKGDIAEGYSVSREKKESFPLTVTSAQKNPTAFYLCASNSYGAGELFFGEGSRLTVL.

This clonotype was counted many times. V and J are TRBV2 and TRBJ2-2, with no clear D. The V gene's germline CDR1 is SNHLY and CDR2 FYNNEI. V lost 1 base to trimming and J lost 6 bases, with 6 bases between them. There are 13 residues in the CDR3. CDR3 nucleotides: TGTGCCAGCAGTGAAGGGGTCGCCGGGGAGCTGTTTTTT. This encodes CASSEGVAGELFF.

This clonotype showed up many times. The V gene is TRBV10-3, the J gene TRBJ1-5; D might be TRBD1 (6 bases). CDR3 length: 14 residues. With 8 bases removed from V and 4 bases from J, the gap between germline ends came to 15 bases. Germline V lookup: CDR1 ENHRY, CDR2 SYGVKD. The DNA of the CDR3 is TGTGCCATCGGGGTAGGGGGAGGAAATCAGCCCCAGCATTTT. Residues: CAIGVGGGNQPQHF.

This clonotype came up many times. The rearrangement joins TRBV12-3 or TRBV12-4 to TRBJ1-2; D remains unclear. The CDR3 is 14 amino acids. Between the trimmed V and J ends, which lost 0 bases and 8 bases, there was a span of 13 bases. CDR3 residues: CASSLASRPGGYTF. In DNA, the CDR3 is TGTGCCAGCAGTTTAGCCTCAAGACCCGGCGGCTACACCTTC.

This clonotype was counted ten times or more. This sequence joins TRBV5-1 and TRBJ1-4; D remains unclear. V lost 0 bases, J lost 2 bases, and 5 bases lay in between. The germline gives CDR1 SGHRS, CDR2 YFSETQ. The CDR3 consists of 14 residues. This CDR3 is CASSLEGTNEKLFF. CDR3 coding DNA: TGCGCCAGCAGCTTGGAAGGGACTAATGAAAAACTGTTTTTT.

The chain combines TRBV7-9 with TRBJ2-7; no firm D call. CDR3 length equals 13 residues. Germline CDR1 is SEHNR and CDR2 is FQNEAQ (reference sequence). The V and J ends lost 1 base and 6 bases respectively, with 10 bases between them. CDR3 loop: CASSLVGSGEQYF. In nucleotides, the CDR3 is TGTGCCAGCAGCTTAGTCGGTTCGGGCGAGCAGTACTTC. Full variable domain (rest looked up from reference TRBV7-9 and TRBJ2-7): DTGVSQNPRHKITKRGQNVTFRCDPISEHNRLYWYRQTLGQGPEFLTYFQNEAQLEKSRLLSDRFSAERPKGSFSTLEIQRTEQGDSAMYLCASSLVGSGEQYFGPGTRLTVT.

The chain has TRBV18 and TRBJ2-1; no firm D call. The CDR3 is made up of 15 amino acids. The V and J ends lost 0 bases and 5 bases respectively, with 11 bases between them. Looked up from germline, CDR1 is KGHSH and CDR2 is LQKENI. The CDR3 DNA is TGTGCCAGCTCACCACCTATACCAAGCCACAATGAGCAGTTCTTC. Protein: CASSPPIPSHNEQFF.